This paragraph reports one T cell receptor (beta chain). Sequenced by immunoSEQ multiplex PCR; TCRdb stores in-frame clones only, minus some. The sample includes 30,000 to 40,000 clones, about nine tenths of them seen just once. This entry comes from a study of STAT5B mutations in CD4+ large granular lymphocyte leukemia. The sequence was obtained from a human donor in good health. Sequencing was carried out using CD4+ T cells from blood buffy coats.

This CDR3 reads CASSRETYEQYF. The CDR3 DNA is TGTGCCAGCAGCCGCGAAACCTACGAGCAGTACTTC. V gene TRBV7-9 combines with J gene TRBJ2-7; D gene ambiguous. The CDR3 is made up of 12 amino acids. Per the germline V gene, CDR1 is SEHNR and CDR2 is FQNEAQ (reference sequence). V lost 5 bases and J 2 bases, leaving 7 bases between the germline ends.